This T cell receptor (beta chain) stems from a study of cytomegalovirus exposure and HLA in healthy donors. In the study overall: The use of the same platform for the 100 to 150 validation repertoires and the 600 to 700 first-cohort repertoires was reported by a later analysis. Findings of the study overall: Many donors carried some public TCRs, although rarity characterized most TCR sequences.

Measured with immunoSEQ multiplex PCR; TCRdb has only the in-frame clones, and not every one. This sample has some 110,000 clones; approximately 86% occur once, and the top ten carry around 4.5%. Trimming shortened V by 0 bases and J by 2 bases, and 2 bases separated the two germline ends. The CDR3 is 13 residues long. Germline CDR1 reads LNHDA; CDR2 reads SQIVND (reference sequence). In regard to this clone: Its antigen is not identified.

From the 120-subject validation cohort, which was separate from the approximately 670-subject first cohort, the donors were drawn. The receptor was derived from a man between 18 and 29 years old in good health and CMV-seropositive. The chain combines TRBV19 with TRBJ1-5; D unclear. The sequenced sample was PBMCs. The DNA of the CDR3 is TGTGCCAGTAGTATAGACGGCAATCAGCCCCAGCATTTT. As protein: CASSIDGNQPQHF.